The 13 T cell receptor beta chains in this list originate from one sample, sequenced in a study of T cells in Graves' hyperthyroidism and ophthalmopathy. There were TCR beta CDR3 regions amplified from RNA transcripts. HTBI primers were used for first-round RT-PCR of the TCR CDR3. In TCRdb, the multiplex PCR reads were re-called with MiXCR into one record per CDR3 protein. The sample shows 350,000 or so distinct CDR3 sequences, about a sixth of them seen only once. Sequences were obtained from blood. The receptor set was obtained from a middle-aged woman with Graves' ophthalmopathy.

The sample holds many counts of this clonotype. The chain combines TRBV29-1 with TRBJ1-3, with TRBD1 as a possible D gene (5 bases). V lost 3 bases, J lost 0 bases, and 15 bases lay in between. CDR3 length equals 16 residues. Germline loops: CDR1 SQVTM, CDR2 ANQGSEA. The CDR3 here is CSVEGDAGPSGNTIYF. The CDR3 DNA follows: TGCAGCGTTGAGGGGGACGCGGGGCCCTCTGGAAACACCATATATTTT.

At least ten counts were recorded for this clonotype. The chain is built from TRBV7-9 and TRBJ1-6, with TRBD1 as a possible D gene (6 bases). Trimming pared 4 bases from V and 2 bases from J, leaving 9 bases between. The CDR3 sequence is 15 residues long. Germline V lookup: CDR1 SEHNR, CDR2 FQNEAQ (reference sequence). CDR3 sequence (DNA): TGTGCCAGCAGCTCGGGACAAACCTATAATTCACCCCTCCACTTT. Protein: CASSSGQTYNSPLHF. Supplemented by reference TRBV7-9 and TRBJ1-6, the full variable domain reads DTGVSQNPRHKITKRGQNVTFRCDPISEHNRLYWYRQTLGQGPEFLTYFQNEAQLEKSRLLSDRFSAERPKGSFSTLEIQRTEQGDSAMYLCASSSGQTYNSPLHFGNGTRLTVT.

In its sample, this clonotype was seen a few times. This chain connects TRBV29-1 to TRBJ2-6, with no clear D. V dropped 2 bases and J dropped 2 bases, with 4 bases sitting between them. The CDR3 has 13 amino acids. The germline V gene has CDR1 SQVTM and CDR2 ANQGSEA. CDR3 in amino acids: CSVEKPGANVLTF. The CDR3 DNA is TGCAGCGTTGAAAAGCCTGGGGCCAACGTCCTGACTTTC.

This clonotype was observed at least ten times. The CDR3 nucleotides read TGCAGTGCTCCAGGAGGGGCGGGCCTTTACGAGCAGTACTTC. It translates to CSAPGGAGLYEQYF. V is TRBV20-1 and J is TRBJ2-7; the D gene is possibly TRBD2 (6 bases). V dropped 5 bases and J dropped 4 bases, with 18 bases sitting between them. CDR3 length: 14 residues. Germline V gene sequence: CDR1 DFQATT, CDR2 SNEGSKA (reference sequence).

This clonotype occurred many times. CDR3 nucleotide sequence: TGTGCCAGCAGTTTGACGGGGGACGGTCAGCCCCAGCATTTT. It translates to CASSLTGDGQPQHF. V and J are TRBV28 and TRBJ1-5, with D tentatively TRBD1 (5 bases). V was pared by 3 bases and J by 6 bases, with 12 bases between. Germline V gene sequence: CDR1 MDHEN, CDR2 SYDVKM. The CDR3 spans 14 residues.

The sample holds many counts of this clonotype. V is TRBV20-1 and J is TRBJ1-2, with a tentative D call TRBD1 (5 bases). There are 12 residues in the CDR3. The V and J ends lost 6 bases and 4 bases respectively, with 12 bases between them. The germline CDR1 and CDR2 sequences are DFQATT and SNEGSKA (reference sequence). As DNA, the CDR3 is TGCAGTGCGAACAGGTTTCCCTATGGCTACACCTTC. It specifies CSANRFPYGYTF.

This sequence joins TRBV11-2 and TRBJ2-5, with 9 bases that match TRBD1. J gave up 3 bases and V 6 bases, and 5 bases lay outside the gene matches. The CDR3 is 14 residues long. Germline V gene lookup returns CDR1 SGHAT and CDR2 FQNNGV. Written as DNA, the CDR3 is TGTGCCAGCAGACGGACAGGGGCGAAAGAGACCCAGTACTTC. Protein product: CASRRTGAKETQYF. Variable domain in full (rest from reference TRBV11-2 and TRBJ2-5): EAGVAQSPRYKIIEKRQSVAFWCNPISGHATLYWYQQILGQGPKLLIQFQNNGVVDDSQLPKDRFSAERLKGVDSTLKIQPAKLEDSAVYLCASRRTGAKETQYFGPGTRLLVL.

Written as DNA, the CDR3 is TGTGCCAGTAGCACCCACGAACCAGGGGCGTCCTACGAGCAGTACTTC. Its translation is CASSTHEPGASYEQYF. The J gene is TRBJ2-7, the V gene TRBV19; D is possibly TRBD1 (6 bases). Germline CDR1 is LNHDA and CDR2 is SQIVND (reference sequence). This CDR3 is built from 16 residues. The V and J ends lost 6 bases and 1 base respectively, with 19 bases between them.

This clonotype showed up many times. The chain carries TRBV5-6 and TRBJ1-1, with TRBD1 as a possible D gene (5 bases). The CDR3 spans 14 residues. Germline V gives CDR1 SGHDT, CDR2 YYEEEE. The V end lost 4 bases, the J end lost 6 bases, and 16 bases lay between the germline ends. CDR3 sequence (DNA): TGTGCCAGCAGCCTACAGGTCGCGGTCTCTGAAGCTTTCTTT. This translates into CASSLQVAVSEAFF.

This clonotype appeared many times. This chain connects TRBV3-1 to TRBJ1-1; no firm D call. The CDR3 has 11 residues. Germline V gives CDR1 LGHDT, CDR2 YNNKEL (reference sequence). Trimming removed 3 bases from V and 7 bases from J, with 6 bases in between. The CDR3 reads CASSQRDEAFF. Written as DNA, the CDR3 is TGTGCCAGCAGCCAGCGGGATGAAGCTTTCTTT.

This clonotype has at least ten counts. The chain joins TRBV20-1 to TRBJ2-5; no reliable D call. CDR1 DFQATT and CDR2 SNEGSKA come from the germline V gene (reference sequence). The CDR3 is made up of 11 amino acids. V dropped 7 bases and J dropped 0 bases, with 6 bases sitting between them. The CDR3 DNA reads TGCAGTGTTCCAGACCAAGAGACCCAGTACTTC. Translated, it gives CSVPDQETQYF.

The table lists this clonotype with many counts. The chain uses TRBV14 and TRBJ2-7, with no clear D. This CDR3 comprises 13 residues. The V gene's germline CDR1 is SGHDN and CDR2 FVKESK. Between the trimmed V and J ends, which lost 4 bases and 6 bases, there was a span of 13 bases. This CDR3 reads CASSPSRFGEQYF. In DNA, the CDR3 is TGTGCCAGCAGCCCCTCCCGGTTCGGCGAGCAGTACTTC.

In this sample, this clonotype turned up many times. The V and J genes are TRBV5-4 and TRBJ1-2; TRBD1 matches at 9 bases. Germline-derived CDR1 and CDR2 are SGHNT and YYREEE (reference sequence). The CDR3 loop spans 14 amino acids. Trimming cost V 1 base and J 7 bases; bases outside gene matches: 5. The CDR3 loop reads CASSLPQGAGGYTF. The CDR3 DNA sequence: TGTGCCAGCAGCTTGCCACAGGGGGCAGGTGGCTACACCTTC. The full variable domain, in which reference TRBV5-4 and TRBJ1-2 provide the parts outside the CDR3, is ETGVTQSPTHLIKTRGQQVTLRCSSQSGHNTVSWYQQALGQGPQFIFQYYREEENGRGNFPPRFSGLQFPNYSSELNVNALELDDSALYLCASSLPQGAGGYTFGSGTRLTVV.